The T cell receptor beta chain described here comes from a study of T cells after yellow fever vaccination. TCRdb used MiXCR to reprocess the 5' RACE reads, holding one entry per CDR3 protein. The sample holds 500,000 to 650,000 distinct CDR3 sequences, around a sixth seen once. CDR1 and CDR2 (germline): MNHEY, SVGEGT. CDR3 size: 16 residues. V was shortened by 0 bases and J by 4 bases, with 15 bases between the two germline ends. A word on this clonotype: Its specificity is not known.

Study observations and caveats: Most clones from primary vaccination resurfaced after the booster (roughly 96% CD4, over 75% CD8). CD4 and CD8 compartments shared a small share of clonotypes, likely from convergent recombination.

The TCR sequence derives from a man between 18 and 35 years old who received the YFV17D yellow fever vaccine. The sequencing here drew on PBMCs, taken 5 days after the first yellow fever vaccination. V gene TRBV6-2 or TRBV6-3 combines with J gene TRBJ2-5; maybe TRBD2 (5 bases). The CDR3 here is CASSYSSGGPAETQYF. The CDR3 DNA is TGTGCCAGCAGTTACTCTAGTGGAGGCCCTGCAGAGACCCAGTACTTC.